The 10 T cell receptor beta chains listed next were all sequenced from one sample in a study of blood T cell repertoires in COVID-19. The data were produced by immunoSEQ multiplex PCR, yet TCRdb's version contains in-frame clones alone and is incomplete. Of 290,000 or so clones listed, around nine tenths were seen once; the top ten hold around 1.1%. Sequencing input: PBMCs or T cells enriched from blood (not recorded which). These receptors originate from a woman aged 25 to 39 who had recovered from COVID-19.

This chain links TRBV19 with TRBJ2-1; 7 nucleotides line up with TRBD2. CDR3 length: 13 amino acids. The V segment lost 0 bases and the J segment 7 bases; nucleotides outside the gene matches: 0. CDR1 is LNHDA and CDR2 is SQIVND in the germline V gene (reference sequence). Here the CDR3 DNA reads TGTGCCAGTAGTATAGAAGCGGGAAATGAGCAGTTCTTC. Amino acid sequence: CASSIEAGNEQFF.

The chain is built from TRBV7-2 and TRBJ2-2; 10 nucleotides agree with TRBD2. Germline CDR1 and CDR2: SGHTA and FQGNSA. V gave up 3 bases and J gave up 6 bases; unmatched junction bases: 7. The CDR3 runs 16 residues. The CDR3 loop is CASSLMSSGSPGELFF. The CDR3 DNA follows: TGTGCCAGCAGCTTGATGTCTAGCGGGAGTCCCGGGGAGCTGTTTTTT.

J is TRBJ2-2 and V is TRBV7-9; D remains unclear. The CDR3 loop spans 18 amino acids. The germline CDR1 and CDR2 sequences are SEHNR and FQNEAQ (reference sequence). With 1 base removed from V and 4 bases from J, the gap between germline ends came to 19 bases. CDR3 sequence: CASSLVSAQARGTGELFF. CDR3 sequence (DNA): TGTGCCAGCAGCTTAGTCTCGGCGCAGGCCCGTGGCACCGGGGAGCTGTTTTTT.

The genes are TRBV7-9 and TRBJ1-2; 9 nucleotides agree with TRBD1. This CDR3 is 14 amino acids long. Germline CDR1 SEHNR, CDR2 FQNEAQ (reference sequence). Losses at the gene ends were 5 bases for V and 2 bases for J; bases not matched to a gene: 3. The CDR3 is CASSAGTGNYGYTF. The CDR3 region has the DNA TGTGCCAGCAGCGCAGGGACAGGGAACTATGGCTACACCTTC.

CDR3 sequence reads: CASSKVRLFRTGFSYEQYF. The CDR3 bases are TGTGCCAGCAGCAAAGTAAGATTGTTTCGGACAGGTTTTTCCTACGAGCAGTACTTC. The V call is TRBV21-1, the J call TRBJ2-7; the table's D gene call, TRBD1, was not cross checked with the DNA. TRBV21-1 is a known pseudogene. The CDR3 has 19 amino acids.

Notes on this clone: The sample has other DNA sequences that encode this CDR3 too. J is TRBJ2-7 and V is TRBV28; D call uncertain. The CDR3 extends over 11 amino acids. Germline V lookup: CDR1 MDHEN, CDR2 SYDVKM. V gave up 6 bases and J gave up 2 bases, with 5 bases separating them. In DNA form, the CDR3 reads TGTGCCAGCAGCAGTACCTACGAGCAGTACTTC. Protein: CASSSTYEQYF.

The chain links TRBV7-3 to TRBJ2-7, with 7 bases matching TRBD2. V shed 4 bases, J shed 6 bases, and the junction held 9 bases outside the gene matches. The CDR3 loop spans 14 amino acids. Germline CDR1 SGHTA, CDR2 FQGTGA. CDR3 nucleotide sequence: TGTGCCAGCAGCTCGGGACTACCATCTGCCGAGCAGTACTTC. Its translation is CASSSGLPSAEQYF.

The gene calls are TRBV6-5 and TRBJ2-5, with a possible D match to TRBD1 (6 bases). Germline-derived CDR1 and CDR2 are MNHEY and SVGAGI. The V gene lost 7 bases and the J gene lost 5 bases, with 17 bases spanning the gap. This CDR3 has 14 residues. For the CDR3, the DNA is TGTGCCAGCATCGTGGGTCAGGGGCTCGAGACCCAGTACTTC. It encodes CASIVGQGLETQYF.

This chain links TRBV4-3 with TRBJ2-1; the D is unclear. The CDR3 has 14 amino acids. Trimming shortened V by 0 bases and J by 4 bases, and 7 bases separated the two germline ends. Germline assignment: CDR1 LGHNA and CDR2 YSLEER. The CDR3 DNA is TGCGCCAGCAGCCAAGATACAAGTTACAATGAGCAGTTCTTC. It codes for CASSQDTSYNEQFF.

In DNA form, the CDR3 reads TGTGCCAGCAGCCAGACTCTCGGCGAGCAGTACTTC. Protein: CASSQTLGEQYF. This chain links TRBV5-5 with TRBJ2-7; D gene uncertain. Trimming pared 4 bases from V and 6 bases from J, leaving 11 bases between. The CDR3 sequence is 12 residues long. Germline V lookup: CDR1 SGHKS, CDR2 YYEKEE (reference sequence).